This T cell receptor beta chain was sequenced for a study of beta chain features in type 1 diabetes. This clone was seen a few times. This CDR3 has 11 residues. Germline CDR1 is SGHDN and CDR2 is FVKESK. With 5 bases removed from V and 8 bases from J, the gap between germline ends came to 7 bases. Sorting of CD4+ naive, central memory, regulatory and stem cell-like memory cells was performed via CD45RO/CCR7/CD25/CD127/CD95/CD27. All of the isolated RNA was reverse transcribed, so expressed TCRB transcripts were sequenced. Libraries were prepared by immunoSEQ multiplex PCR; TCRdb keeps only in-frame clonotypes and omits some of them. The sample carries about 410,000 clones, approximately 13% recorded once.

The sequenced sample consisted of naive CD4+ T cells from blood. This chain links TRBV14 with TRBJ2-4; D gene ambiguous. The clonotype comes from a man aged 30 to 45 in good health. CDR3 region: CASSGAYIQYF. DNA for the CDR3: TGTGCCAGCAGCGGAGCTTACATTCAGTACTTC.